Listed here are 12 T cell receptor beta chains from one sample, sequenced in a study of Graves' ophthalmopathy and Graves' hyperthyroidism. TCR beta CDR3 regions were amplified from RNA transcripts. In the first round, RT-PCR was carried out with HTBI primers, and a multiplex PCR formed the second round. Via MiXCR, TCRdb re-called the multiplex PCR reads, giving one row per CDR3 protein. The table has almost 400,000 distinct CDR3 sequences, roughly 18% seen once. Material: peripheral blood. These TCRs come from a woman aged 18-29 years with Graves' ophthalmopathy.

This clonotype was observed many times. This sequence joins TRBV9 and TRBJ1-1, with 8 bases fitting TRBD1. Germline-derived CDR1 and CDR2 are SGDLS and YYNGEE. J was trimmed by 1 base and V by 2 bases; bases with no gene match: 1. This CDR3 has 14 amino acids. CDR3 nucleotides: TGTGCCAGCAGCGTCGGACAGGGGAACACTGAAGCTTTCTTT. Residues: CASSVGQGNTEAFF.

This clonotype was seen at least ten times. V is TRBV28 and J is TRBJ2-7; TRBD1 agrees at 7 bases. Germline assignment: CDR1 MDHEN and CDR2 SYDVKM. The junction had 4 bases not matched to a gene; V was cut back by 6 bases and J by 2 bases. This CDR3 is built from 13 residues. The CDR3 protein is CASRRQGTYEQYF. In DNA, the CDR3 is TGTGCCAGCAGGCGACAGGGAACCTACGAGCAGTACTTC.

V and J are TRBV28 and TRBJ1-1; perhaps TRBD1 as D (5 bases). In germline, CDR1 is MDHEN, CDR2 SYDVKM. V was trimmed by 2 bases and J by 5 bases, leaving 15 bases between them. The CDR3 runs 15 residues. CDR3 bases: TGTGCCAGCAGTTTAAAATGGCAGGGAGGAACTGAAGCTTTCTTT. It codes for CASSLKWQGGTEAFF.

V gene TRBV6-5 combines with J gene TRBJ1-5; D is unresolved. Germline-derived CDR1 and CDR2 are MNHEY and SVGAGI. Trimming left V 0 bases short and J 6 bases short, with 9 bases between. The CDR3 loop spans 14 amino acids. The CDR3 bases are TGTGCCAGCAGTTACTCGTCAGGTATTCAGCCCCAGCATTTT. Translation: CASSYSSGIQPQHF.

Only a few counts were recorded for this clonotype. CDR3 sequence reads: CASREGQGLQETQYF. CDR3 DNA: TGTGCCAGCAGGGAGGGACAGGGGCTTCAAGAGACCCAGTACTTC. The chain couples TRBV6-1 to TRBJ2-5; 10 bases are a match to TRBD1. The ends lost 6 bases at V and 2 bases at J; junction bases unmatched: 6. Germline V CDR1 and CDR2: MNHNS, SASEGT. This CDR3 has 15 residues.

The chain employs TRBV11-2 and TRBJ2-2; possibly TRBD2 for D (6 bases). Germline V gene sequence: CDR1 SGHAT, CDR2 FQNNGV. Trimming pared 5 bases from V and 4 bases from J, leaving 17 bases between. The CDR3 contains 16 residues. The CDR3 loop reads CASSPGSWRVTGELFF. The CDR3 DNA reads as TGTGCCAGCAGCCCAGGAAGTTGGAGGGTCACCGGGGAGCTGTTTTTT.

This clonotype came up many times. The chain joins TRBV28 to TRBJ2-5; 9 nucleotides agree with TRBD2. This CDR3 region has 18 residues. Trimming removed 1 base from V and 5 bases from J; junction bases left unmatched: 14. Germline V gene sequence: CDR1 MDHEN, CDR2 SYDVKM. The CDR3 nucleotides read TGTGCCAGCAGTTTATTGGTTAGCGGGGGTAGGATTATGGAGACCCAGTACTTC. As protein: CASSLLVSGGRIMETQYF.

The CDR3 bases are TGTGCCAGCAGCTTGGCCTTGGACCCCGATTCACCCCTCCACTTT. This sequence encodes CASSLALDPDSPLHF. The chain couples TRBV11-2 to TRBJ1-6; unclear D gene. This CDR3 contains 15 residues. Germline assignment: CDR1 SGHAT and CDR2 FQNNGV. Trimming took 3 bases from V and 8 from J, leaving 14 bases between them.

The chain combines TRBV12-3 or TRBV12-4 with TRBJ2-5, with 10 nucleotides matching TRBD2. The V segment lost 6 bases and the J segment 5 bases; nucleotides outside the gene matches: 9. The CDR3 loop spans 15 amino acids. The CDR3 loop is CASSQPGLAMETQYF. CDR3 bases: TGTGCCAGCAGCCAACCGGGACTAGCGATGGAGACCCAGTACTTC.

The chain carries TRBV11-2 and TRBJ2-7, with TRBD2 as a possible D gene (5 bases). CDR1 SGHAT and CDR2 FQNNGV come from the germline V gene. This CDR3 has 12 residues. V dropped 1 base and J dropped 7 bases, with 8 bases sitting between them. The CDR3 DNA reads TGTGCCAGCAGCTTAGTGCCGGGGGAGCAGTACTTC. Its translation is CASSLVPGEQYF.

This clonotype appeared many times. The rearrangement joins TRBV6-5 to TRBJ1-1; the D gene is possibly TRBD1 (5 bases). Germline CDR1 reads MNHEY; CDR2 reads SVGAGI. V was pared by 2 bases and J by 1 base, with 14 bases between. CDR3 length: 16 residues. The DNA of the CDR3 is TGTGCCAGCAGTTACGGATCGCGGGGGGGGAACACTGAAGCTTTCTTT. It is translated as CASSYGSRGGNTEAFF.

There are many counts of this clonotype. The chain carries TRBV14 and TRBJ2-5, with D unclear. Germline V gene sequence: CDR1 SGHDN, CDR2 FVKESK. The CDR3 runs 12 residues. V shed 1 base and J shed 7 bases, with 7 bases lying between them. CDR3 nucleotide sequence: TGTGCCAGCAGCCAAGTAGGTGTGACCCAGTACTTC. As protein: CASSQVGVTQYF.